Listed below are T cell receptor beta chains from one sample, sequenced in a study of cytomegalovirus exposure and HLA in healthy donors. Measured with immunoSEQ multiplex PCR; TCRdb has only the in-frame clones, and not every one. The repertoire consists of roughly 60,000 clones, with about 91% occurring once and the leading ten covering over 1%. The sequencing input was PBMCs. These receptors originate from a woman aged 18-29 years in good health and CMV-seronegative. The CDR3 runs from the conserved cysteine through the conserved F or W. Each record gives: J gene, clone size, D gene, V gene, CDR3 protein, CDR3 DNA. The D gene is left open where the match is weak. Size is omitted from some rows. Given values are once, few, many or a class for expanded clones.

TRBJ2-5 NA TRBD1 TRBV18 CASSPRQGAEETQYF TGTGCCAGCTCACCGCGACAGGGGGCCGAAGAGACCCAGTACTTC
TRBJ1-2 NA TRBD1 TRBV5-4 CASSSPRRTGIGYGYTF TGTGCCAGCAGCTCGCCAAGAAGGACAGGGATTGGCTATGGCTACACCTTC
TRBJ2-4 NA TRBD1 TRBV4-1 CASSQESMGQQKNIQYF TGCGCCAGCAGCCAAGAGTCCATGGGACAGCAAAAAAACATTCAGTACTTC
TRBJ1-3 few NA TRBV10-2 CASTPRDKAYPSGNTIYF TGCGCCAGCACTCCCCGGGACAAGGCTTACCCCTCTGGAAACACCATATATTTT
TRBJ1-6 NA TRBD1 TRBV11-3 CASSLRGQDNSPLHF TGTGCCAGCAGCTTAAGGGGACAGGATAATTCACCCCTCCACTTT
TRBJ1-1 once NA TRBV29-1 CSVEGRLNTEAFF TGCAGCGTTGAAGGCAGACTCAACACTGAAGCTTTCTTT
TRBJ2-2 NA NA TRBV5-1 CASSYDNPGELFF TGCGCCAGCAGCTACGACAATCCCGGGGAGCTGTTTTTT
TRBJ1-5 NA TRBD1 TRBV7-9 CASSFTGGGQPQHF TGTGCCAGCAGCTTCACAGGGGGCGGTCAGCCCCAGCATTTT
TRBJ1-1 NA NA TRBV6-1 CASVLSVKSEAFF TGTGCCAGCGTACTATCGGTGAAATCTGAAGCTTTCTTT
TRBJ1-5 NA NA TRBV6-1 CASSEAPGNQPQHF TGTGCCAGCAGTGAAGCCCCAGGGAATCAGCCCCAGCATTTT
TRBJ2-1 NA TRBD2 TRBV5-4 CASSRTSGRDEQFF TGTGCCAGCAGCCGGACTAGTGGTAGGGATGAGCAGTTCTTC
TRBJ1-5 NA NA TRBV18 CASSPVVGDNQPQHF TGTGCCAGCTCACCGGTAGTCGGGGACAATCAGCCCCAGCATTTT
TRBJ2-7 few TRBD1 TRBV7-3 CASSLHDRGGDYEQYF TGTGCCAGCAGTCTACACGACAGGGGCGGGGACTACGAGCAGTACTTC
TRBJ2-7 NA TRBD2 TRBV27 CASSLRGTNYEQYF TGTGCCAGCTCATTGCGGGGGACTAACTACGAGCAGTACTTC
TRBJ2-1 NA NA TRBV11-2 CATSGGNEQFF TGTGCCACTTCCGGGGGCAATGAGCAGTTCTTC
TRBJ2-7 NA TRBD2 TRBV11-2 CASSPGRRSGTPEQYF TGTGCCAGCAGCCCTGGCAGGCGAAGCGGGACGCCAGAGCAGTACTTC
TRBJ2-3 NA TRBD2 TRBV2 CASSPGGGTLTDTQYF TGTGCCAGCAGCCCGGGGGGTGGGACTTTAACAGATACGCAGTATTTT
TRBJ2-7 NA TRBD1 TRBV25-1 CASSEGEQGASFYEQYF TGTGCCAGCAGTGAGGGGGAACAGGGGGCCTCTTTCTACGAGCAGTACTTC
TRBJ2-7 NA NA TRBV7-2 CASSLGGGQSYEQYF TGTGCCAGCAGCTTAGGGGGCGGCCAATCCTACGAGCAGTACTTC
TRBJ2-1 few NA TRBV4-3 CASSQAREGTGGYNEQFF TGCGCCAGCAGCCAAGCGCGGGAGGGGACAGGAGGGTACAATGAGCAGTTCTTC
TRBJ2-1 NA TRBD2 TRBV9 CASSVEPSGRPEQFF TGTGCCAGCAGCGTAGAACCTAGCGGGAGGCCCGAGCAGTTCTTC
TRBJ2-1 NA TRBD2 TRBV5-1 CASSSGTSGGFYNEQFF TGCGCCAGCAGCTCTGGGACTAGCGGGGGCTTCTACAATGAGCAGTTCTTC
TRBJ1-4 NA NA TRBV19 CASSARTSNEKLFF TGTGCCAGTAGTGCACGGACAAGTAATGAAAAACTGTTTTTT
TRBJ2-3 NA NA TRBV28 CASSSPERVTDTQYF TGTGCCAGCAGTTCGCCGGAGCGGGTGACAGATACGCAGTATTTT
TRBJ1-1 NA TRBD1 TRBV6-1 CASRAGGMNTEAFF TGTGCCAGCAGGGCAGGGGGCATGAACACTGAAGCTTTCTTT
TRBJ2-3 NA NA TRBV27 CASSPGLMRGSDTQYF TGTGCCAGCAGCCCAGGCCTCATGCGCGGGTCAGATACGCAGTATTTT
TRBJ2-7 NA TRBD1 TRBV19 CASSINRGNEQYF TGTGCCAGTAGTATTAACAGGGGGAACGAGCAGTACTTC
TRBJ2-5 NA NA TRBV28 CASSRLVETQYF TGTGCCAGCAGTCGACTAGTTGAGACCCAGTACTTC
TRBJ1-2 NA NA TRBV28 CASRMGGPPPGYTF TGTGCCAGCAGGATGGGGGGACCCCCACCAGGCTACACCTTC
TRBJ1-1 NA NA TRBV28 CASSYQMNTEAFF TGTGCCAGCAGTTACCAGATGAACACTGAAGCTTTCTTT
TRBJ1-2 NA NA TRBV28 CASGVKGYGYTF TGTGCCAGCGGGGTAAAGGGGTATGGCTACACCTTC
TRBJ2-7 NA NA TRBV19 CASSIAGVTYEQYF TGTGCCAGTAGTATAGCGGGGGTTACCTACGAGCAGTACTTC
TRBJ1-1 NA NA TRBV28 CASSFGGSANTEAFF TGTGCCAGCAGTTTTGGGGGGTCGGCGAACACTGAAGCTTTCTTT
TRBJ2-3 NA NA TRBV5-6 CASSLGNALRRFTDTQYF TGTGCCAGCAGCTTGGGCAATGCCCTCAGAAGATTCACAGATACGCAGTATTTT
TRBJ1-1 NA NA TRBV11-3 CASSLRQENTEAFF TGTGCCAGCAGCTTAAGACAGGAGAACACTGAAGCTTTCTTT
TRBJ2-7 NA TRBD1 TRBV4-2 CASSQDEGDRSYEQYF TGTGCCAGCAGCCAAGATGAGGGGGACAGGTCCTACGAGCAGTACTTC
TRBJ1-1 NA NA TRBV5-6 CASSLSSPAKAFF TGTGCCAGCAGCTTGTCGAGTCCCGCCAAAGCTTTCTTT
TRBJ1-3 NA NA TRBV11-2 CASSLGPGFSGNTIYF TGTGCCAGCAGCTTAGGGCCAGGTTTCTCTGGAAACACCATATATTTT
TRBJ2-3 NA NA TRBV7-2 CASSLLGSPDTQYF TGTGCCAGCAGCCTCCTAGGTTCTCCAGATACGCAGTATTTT
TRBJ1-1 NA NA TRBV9 CASSVDAGGSTEAFF TGTGCCAGCAGCGTAGACGCGGGGGGCTCCACTGAAGCTTTCTTT
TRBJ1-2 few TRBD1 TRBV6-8 CAITGERGYTF TGTGCCATCACAGGGGAGCGGGGCTACACCTTC
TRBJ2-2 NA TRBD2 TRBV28 CASRRGGQDTGELFF TGTGCCAGCAGACGGGGGGGCCAGGACACCGGGGAGCTGTTTTTT
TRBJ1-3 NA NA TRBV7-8 CASSSKLPFLNPVGNTIYF TGTGCCAGCAGCAGCAAGCTCCCCTTTTTAAACCCTGTAGGAAACACCATATATTTT
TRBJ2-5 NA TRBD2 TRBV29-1 CSVDGWGGQETQYF TGCAGCGTTGATGGGTGGGGGGGCCAAGAGACCCAGTACTTC
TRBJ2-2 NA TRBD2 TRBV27 CASSPRLAGDTGELFF TGTGCCAGCAGTCCCCGACTAGCGGGGGACACCGGGGAGCTGTTTTTT
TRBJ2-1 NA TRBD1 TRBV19 CATAFRDRGPFSSYNEQFF TGTGCCACCGCATTTCGGGACAGGGGGCCCTTTAGCTCCTACAATGAGCAGTTCTTC
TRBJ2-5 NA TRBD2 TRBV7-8 CASSHLRGGEGRETQYF TGTGCCAGCAGCCACCTCCGGGGCGGGGAGGGGAGAGAGACCCAGTACTTC
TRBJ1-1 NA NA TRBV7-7 CASSLNLESTEAFF TGTGCTAGCAGCTTAAATCTGGAGTCGACTGAAGCTTTCTTT
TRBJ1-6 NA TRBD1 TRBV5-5 CASSFNRGVPPLHF TGTGCCAGCAGCTTCAACAGGGGAGTACCACCCCTCCACTTT
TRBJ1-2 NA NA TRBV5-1 CASSLAPTQEVGYTF TGCGCCAGCAGCTTGGCCCCGACCCAAGAGGTGGGCTACACCTTC
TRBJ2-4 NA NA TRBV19 CASSISMGEGLDFEIAKNIQYF TGTGCCAGTAGTATTAGCATGGGAGAGGGATTAGACTTTGAAATAGCCAAAAACATTCAGTACTTC
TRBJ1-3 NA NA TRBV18 CASSPANSGNTIYF TGTGCCAGCTCACCGGCAAACTCTGGAAACACCATATATTTT
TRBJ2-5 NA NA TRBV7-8 CASSLGFQTGEIVETQYF TGTGCCAGCAGCTTAGGGTTCCAAACGGGAGAGATAGTAGAGACCCAGTACTTC
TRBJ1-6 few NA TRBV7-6 CASSFTGVNSPLHF TGTGCCAGCAGCTTTACAGGAGTTAATTCACCCCTCCACTTT
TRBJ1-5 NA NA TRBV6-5 CASSISGNLGQPQHF TGTGCCAGCAGTATCTCAGGGAACTTGGGACAGCCCCAGCATTTT
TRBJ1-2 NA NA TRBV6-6 CASSGDTYGYTF TGTGCCAGCAGCGGGGACACCTATGGCTACACCTTC
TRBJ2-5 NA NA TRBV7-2 CASSSPIQETQYF TGTGCCAGCAGCTCCCCTATACAAGAGACCCAGTACTTC
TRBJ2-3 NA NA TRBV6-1 CATRVRGSTDTQYF TGTGCCACCCGGGTGCGGGGCTCGACAGATACGCAGTATTTT
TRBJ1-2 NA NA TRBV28 CASSQDRNYGYTF TGTGCCAGCAGCCAAGACAGGAACTATGGCTACACCTTC
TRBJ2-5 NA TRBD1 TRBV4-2 CASSLQDRGQETQYF TGTGCCAGCAGCCTCCAGGACAGGGGCCAAGAGACCCAGTACTTC